This TCR beta chain is from a study of early T cells in non-severe SARS-CoV-2 infection. Individually, cDNA molecules had unique molecular identifiers attached to them. TCRdb reprocessed the 5' RACE reads with MiXCR, giving one entry per CDR3 protein. Of 54,000 or so distinct CDR3 sequences in the sample, roughly 13% were seen once. Specimen: whole blood. The TCR sequence derives from an adult who was a healthcare worker with PCR-confirmed SARS-CoV-2 infection or an uninfected control (not recorded which).

In DNA, the CDR3 is TGCAGCGTGGCCTTAGTTGAGCAGTTCTTC. This sequence encodes CSVALVEQFF. The chain combines TRBV29-1 with TRBJ2-1; the D is unclear. This CDR3 is 10 amino acids long. V lost 6 bases to trimming and J lost 9 bases, with 9 bases between them. Germline lookup yields CDR1 SQVTM and CDR2 ANQGSEA.